This T cell receptor beta chain emerged from a study of shared clonotypes between healthy human individuals. This clone has only one observation. The CDR3 runs 11 residues. The V gene lost 3 bases and the J gene lost 7 bases, with 5 bases spanning the gap. Germline V gene data show CDR1 as SGHDT and CDR2 as YYEEEE. Positive CCR7 selection of CD45RO-negative cells yielded the naive CD8 cells, and terminally differentiated effector memory CD45RA+ cells were excluded. The protocol was immunoSEQ multiplex PCR, while the TCRdb copy is restricted to in-frame clones and leaves out a portion. The sample lists about 580,000 clones, about 98% occurring once.

What was sequenced was naive CD8+ T cells sorted from blood. The TCR was taken from a young man in good health. J is TRBJ2-1 and V is TRBV5-6; D remains unclear. The CDR3 DNA reads as TGTGCCAGCAGCTCTGAAAATGAGCAGTTCTTC. Its translation: CASSSENEQFF.